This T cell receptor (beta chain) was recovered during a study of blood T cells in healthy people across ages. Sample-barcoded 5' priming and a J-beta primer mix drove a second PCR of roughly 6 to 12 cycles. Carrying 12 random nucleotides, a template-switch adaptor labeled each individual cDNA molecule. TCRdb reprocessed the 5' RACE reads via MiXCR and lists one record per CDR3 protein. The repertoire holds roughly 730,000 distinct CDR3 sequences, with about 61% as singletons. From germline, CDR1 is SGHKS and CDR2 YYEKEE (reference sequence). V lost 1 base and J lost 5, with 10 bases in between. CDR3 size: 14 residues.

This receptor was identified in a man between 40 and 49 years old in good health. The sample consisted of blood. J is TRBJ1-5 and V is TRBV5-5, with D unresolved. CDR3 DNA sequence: TGTGCCAGCAGCTTGCTCCAAACCGATCAGCCCCAGCATTTT. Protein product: CASSLLQTDQPQHF. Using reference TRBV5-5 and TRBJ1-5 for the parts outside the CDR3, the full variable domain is DAGVTQSPTHLIKTRGQQVTLRCSPISGHKSVSWYQQVLGQGPQFIFQYYEKEERGRGNFPDRFSARQFPNYSSELNVNALLLGDSALYLCASSLLQTDQPQHFGDGTRLSIL.